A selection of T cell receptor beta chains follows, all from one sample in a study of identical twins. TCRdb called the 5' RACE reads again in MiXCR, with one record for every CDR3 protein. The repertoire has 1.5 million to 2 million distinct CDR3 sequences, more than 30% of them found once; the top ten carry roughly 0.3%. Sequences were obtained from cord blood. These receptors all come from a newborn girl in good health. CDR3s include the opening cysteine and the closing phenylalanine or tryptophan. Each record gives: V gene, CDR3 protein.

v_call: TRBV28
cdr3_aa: CASSLWRGRGEKLFF

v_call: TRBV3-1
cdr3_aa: CASSQSGRNNEKLFF

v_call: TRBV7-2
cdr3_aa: CASSPRTSDGNTQYF

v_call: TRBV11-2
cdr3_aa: CASRRQGAGTHEQYF

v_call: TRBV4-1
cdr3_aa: CASSQIGTGGIHTQYF

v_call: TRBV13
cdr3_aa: CASSLSSGARGTEAFF

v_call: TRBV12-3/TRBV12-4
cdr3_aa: CASSRGQGGYGYTF

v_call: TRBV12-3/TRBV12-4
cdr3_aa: CACSFLAGGDNEQFF

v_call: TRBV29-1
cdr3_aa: CSVAMLAGPYEQYF

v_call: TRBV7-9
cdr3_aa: CASSLNTGLAGDPNTGELFF

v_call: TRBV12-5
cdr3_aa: CASGPSATDTQYF

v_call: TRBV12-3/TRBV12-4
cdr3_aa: CASSLPGAGGNQPQHF

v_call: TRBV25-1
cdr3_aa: CASSEYHEQFF

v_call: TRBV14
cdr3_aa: CASSPTSPANEQFF

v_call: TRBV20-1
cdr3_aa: CSARETSGSYEQYF

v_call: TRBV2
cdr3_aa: CASSESGGNTYEQFF

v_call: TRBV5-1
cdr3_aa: CASSQSGENSYNEQFF

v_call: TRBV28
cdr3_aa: CASSLRLWLRGSSGNTIYF

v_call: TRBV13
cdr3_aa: CASSLEGQRAQETQYF